This T cell receptor beta chain was documented in a study of regulatory T cells in long-lasting Graves disease. Ten or more counts support this clonotype. Its antigen is as yet unknown. A read error may produce the germline difference seen at one junction end. As to time point: newly diagnosed GD, antithyroid drugs for less than 3 months. Construction of the TCR library relied on RNA isolated from PBMCs. Roughly 10 milliliters of peripheral blood were taken and placed in EDTA tubes. Through Arm-PCR of CDR3 regions and iRepertoire HTBI primers, TCR beta libraries were built. From the multiplex PCR reads, TCRdb called clonotypes with MiXCR, one entry per CDR3 protein. The sample includes roughly 610,000 distinct CDR3 sequences, roughly 15% of them seen just once. The length of the CDR3 is 12 residues. CDR1 is DFQATT, CDR2 SNEGSKA, per germline (reference sequence). Study-wide results and limits: The number of shared public clonotypes was higher in persistent patients (approximately 3,000) than new patients (roughly 970).

A further study also used this sample, focusing on T cells in Graves' hyperthyroidism and ophthalmopathy.

The sample consisted of peripheral blood mononuclear cells (PBMCs), taken at new diagnosis, from a patient treated with antithyroid drugs. The clonotype comes from a woman aged 25 to 39 with Graves disease. The chain uses TRBV20-1 and TRBJ1-5; TRBD1 is a possible D gene (5 bases). For the CDR3, the DNA is TGCAGTGCTAGGCCCCAGGGAAAGCCCCAACATTTT. Amino acid sequence: CSARPQGKPQHF.